These 27 T cell receptor beta chains share one sample of origin, sequenced in a study of blood T cell repertoires in COVID-19. Assay: immunoSEQ multiplex PCR; the TCRdb copy retains only in-frame clones and omits some. The repertoire holds some 500,000 clones, with roughly 90% as singletons. The sample comprised PBMCs or T cells enriched from blood (not recorded which). Receptor source: a woman aged 40 to 50 who had recovered from COVID-19.

V gene TRBV7-8 combines with J gene TRBJ1-6; D unresolved. CDR3 length equals 14 residues. V was cut by 1 base and J by 5 bases, with 6 bases left in between. Germline values: CDR1 SGHVS, CDR2 FQNEAQ. This CDR3 is CASSLVGDNSPLHF. The CDR3 DNA is TGTGCCAGCAGCTTAGTCGGGGATAATTCACCCCTCCACTTT.

CDR3 residues: CASSLGVAEKLGYTF. Written as DNA, the CDR3 is TGTGCCAGCAGCTTAGGGGTAGCGGAGAAGCTCGGCTACACCTTC. This chain connects TRBV7-2 to TRBJ1-2; D remains ambiguous. The germline V gene has CDR1 SGHTA and CDR2 FQGNSA. V was trimmed by 1 base and J by 8 bases, leaving 17 bases between them. The CDR3 length is 15 residues.

The rearrangement joins TRBV7-9 to TRBJ1-4; no reliable D call. The CDR3 covers 15 residues. The ends were cut back, 3 bases at V and 0 bases at J, with 8 bases in the middle. Looked up from germline, CDR1 is SEHNR and CDR2 is FQNEAQ (reference sequence). CDR3 sequence (DNA): TGTGCCAGCAGCTTCCCACAAGCAACTAATGAAAAACTGTTTTTT. Its translation: CASSFPQATNEKLFF. Filled out from reference TRBV7-9 and TRBJ1-4, the complete variable domain reads DTGVSQNPRHKITKRGQNVTFRCDPISEHNRLYWYRQTLGQGPEFLTYFQNEAQLEKSRLLSDRFSAERPKGSFSTLEIQRTEQGDSAMYLCASSFPQATNEKLFFGSGTQLSVL.

The chain employs TRBV7-8 and TRBJ2-1; weak D call: TRBD1 (6 bases). From germline, CDR1 is SGHVS and CDR2 FQNEAQ. Trimming removed 3 bases at V and 6 bases at J, with 9 bases between. This CDR3 spans 13 amino acids. CDR3 bases: TGTGCCAGCAGCTTCAACAGGGTCAATGAGCAGTTCTTC. It specifies CASSFNRVNEQFF.

The chain couples TRBV7-9 to TRBJ1-3; no reliable D call. CDR1 and CDR2 (germline): SEHNR, FQNEAQ (reference sequence). The CDR3 consists of 18 residues. Trimming took 2 bases from V and 0 from J, leaving 17 bases between them. CDR3 bases: TGTGCCAGCAGCTTACACACCCTTGGGAGGACCTCTGGAAACACCATATATTTT. This codes for CASSLHTLGRTSGNTIYF.

The chain couples TRBV19 to TRBJ1-2; 7 bases are a match to TRBD1. The germline V gene encodes CDR1 LNHDA and CDR2 SQIVND (reference sequence). Trimming cost V 6 bases and J 6 bases; bases outside gene matches: 7. CDR3 length: 13 amino acids. CDR3 loop: CASSPGQLDGYTF. The CDR3 nucleotides read TGTGCCAGTAGCCCGGGACAGCTAGATGGCTACACCTTC.

Notes on this clone: Mismatch with germline at one junction end may stem from a read error. The genes are TRBV25-1 and TRBJ2-1; 9 positions match TRBD1. The CDR3 length is 16 residues. Germline assignment: CDR1 MGHDK and CDR2 SYGVNS. The CDR3 sequence is CASRNAGTGSFNEQFF. For the CDR3, the DNA is TGTGCCAGCAGAAACGCCGGGACAGGGTCCTTCAATGAGCAGTTCTTC.

The rearrangement links TRBV2 to TRBJ1-3; 8 bases are shared with TRBD1. V shed 7 bases, J shed 4 bases, and the junction held 6 bases outside the gene matches. The CDR3 length is 14 residues. Per germline, CDR1 SNHLY and CDR2 FYNNEI. Here the CDR3 reads CASTGGQGGNTIYF. CDR3 nucleotide sequence: TGTGCCAGCACGGGTGGACAGGGAGGAAACACCATATATTTT.

The J gene is TRBJ1-2, the V gene TRBV30; TRBD1 is a possible D gene (5 bases). CDR3 size: 13 residues. Trimming took 0 bases from V and 3 from J, leaving 8 bases between them. The germline CDR1 and CDR2 sequences are GTSNPN and SVGIG (reference sequence). CDR3 sequence reads: CAWSVRGDYGYTF. CDR3 nucleotides: TGTGCCTGGAGTGTACGGGGGGACTATGGCTACACCTTC.

The V and J genes are TRBV30 and TRBJ1-1; D might be TRBD1 (6 bases). Germline loops: CDR1 GTSNPN, CDR2 SVGIG (reference sequence). The CDR3 totals 15 residues. V lost 2 bases, J lost 0 bases, and 13 bases lay in between. In DNA form, the CDR3 reads TGTGCCTGGAGTCCCCAGTGGGGGCTGAACACTGAAGCTTTCTTT. Protein product: CAWSPQWGLNTEAFF.

CDR3 protein: CASSPGPQPQHF. In DNA, the CDR3 is TGTGCCAGCAGCCCCGGTCCTCAGCCCCAGCATTTT. The chain combines TRBV6-5 with TRBJ1-5, with D hard to call. Germline V gene sequence: CDR1 MNHEY, CDR2 SVGAGI. With 6 bases removed from V and 6 bases from J, the gap between germline ends came to 9 bases. This CDR3 has 12 residues.

The chain uses TRBV9 and TRBJ2-7, with a possible D match to TRBD2 (5 bases). The CDR3 totals 14 residues. Germline V gene lookup returns CDR1 SGDLS and CDR2 YYNGEE. Trimming left V 4 bases short and J 1 base short, with 12 bases between. This chain's CDR3 is CASSPRVGSYEQYF. In nucleotides, the CDR3 is TGTGCCAGCAGCCCGAGGGTGGGATCCTACGAGCAGTACTTC.

The V and J genes are TRBV7-2 and TRBJ2-7; 8 nucleotides match TRBD2. Trimming cost V 4 bases and J 4 bases; bases outside gene matches: 3. The CDR3 is 13 amino acids. Germline-derived CDR1 and CDR2 are SGHTA and FQGNSA. The CDR3 DNA reads as TGTGCCAGCAGCTCCTCGGGGGGGTACGAGCAGTACTTC. It specifies CASSSSGGYEQYF.

This sequence joins TRBV7-9 and TRBJ1-1; tentative D call: TRBD1 (6 bases). Trimming took off 8 bases at V and 5 bases at J, with 12 bases between the two ends. Germline lookup yields CDR1 SEHNR and CDR2 FQNEAQ (reference sequence). CDR3 length equals 12 residues. CDR3 bases: TGTGCCAGCGTGGGGGCCCGGACTGAAGCTTTCTTT. It codes for CASVGARTEAFF.

V gene TRBV11-3 combines with J gene TRBJ2-1; 11 bases are a match to TRBD2. Germline V gene sequence: CDR1 SGHNT, CDR2 YENEEA. The length of the CDR3 is 17 residues. Trimming cost V 3 bases and J 0 bases; bases outside gene matches: 4. The CDR3 spells CASSFGLAGNSYNEQFF. The CDR3 DNA follows: TGTGCCAGCAGCTTCGGACTAGCGGGCAACTCCTACAATGAGCAGTTCTTC.

The chain has TRBV4-1 and TRBJ1-1, with D possibly being TRBD1 (5 bases). Looked up from germline, CDR1 is MGHRA and CDR2 is YSYEKL. This CDR3 is 15 amino acids long. The V end was cut by 0 bases, the J end by 4 bases, with 12 bases between. The CDR3 spells CASSQDARAGTEAFF. CDR3 in DNA: TGCGCCAGCAGCCAAGATGCCAGGGCTGGCACTGAAGCTTTCTTT.

This chain links TRBV11-2 with TRBJ2-7, with D possibly TRBD1 on 5 matching bases. Deletions cut 4 bases from V and 0 bases from J, with 13 bases between. CDR1 and CDR2 (germline): SGHAT, FQNNGV. This CDR3 is built from 15 residues. The DNA of the CDR3 is TGTGCCAGCAGCTCGACCCACAGGAGCTCCTACGAGCAGTACTTC. Protein sequence: CASSSTHRSSYEQYF.

The rearrangement joins TRBV15 to TRBJ2-4; 8 nucleotides agree with TRBD2. Trimming cost V 1 base and J 1 base; bases outside gene matches: 3. Germline-derived CDR1 and CDR2 are LNHNV and YYDKDF (reference sequence). This CDR3 has 16 residues. This chain's CDR3 is CATSRGRGAAKNIQYF. For the CDR3, the DNA is TGTGCCACCAGCAGAGGGCGGGGGGCGGCCAAAAACATTCAGTACTTC.

This chain links TRBV5-1 with TRBJ1-1; D perhaps matches TRBD1 (6 bases). The germline V gene encodes CDR1 SGHRS and CDR2 YFSETQ. This CDR3 region has 13 residues. The V end was cut by 4 bases, the J end by 1 base, with 8 bases between. The CDR3 is CASSPGENTEAFF. The CDR3 DNA reads TGCGCCAGCAGCCCAGGGGAGAACACTGAAGCTTTCTTT.

The chain combines TRBV4-1 with TRBJ2-1; a possible D gene is TRBD2 (6 bases). CDR3 length equals 17 residues. The ends were cut back, 0 bases at V and 5 bases at J, with 17 bases in the middle. Germline V lookup: CDR1 MGHRA, CDR2 YSYEKL. The CDR3 loop reads CASSQDSPVGEDNEQFF. DNA of the CDR3: TGCGCCAGCAGCCAAGATTCCCCGGTAGGGGAGGACAATGAGCAGTTCTTC.

The chain combines TRBV7-6 with TRBJ2-2, with D possibly matching TRBD2 (5 bases). The germline gives CDR1 SGHVS, CDR2 FNYEAQ. This CDR3 contains 15 residues. V was clipped by 1 base and J by 4 bases, with 10 bases between them. The CDR3 DNA sequence: TGTGCCAGCAGCTTAGGTGGGAGTATCACCGGGGAGCTGTTTTTT. Protein sequence: CASSLGGSITGELFF.

The V and J genes are TRBV5-1 and TRBJ2-6, with 11 bases aligning to TRBD1. Germline-derived CDR1 and CDR2 are SGHRS and YFSETQ. The CDR3 loop spans 19 amino acids. Unmatched junction bases numbered 11, after V lost 4 bases and J lost 2 bases. As DNA, the CDR3 is TGCGCCAGCAGCCTCGCCGGGGACAGGGGGTCTCCTGGGGCCAACGTCCTGACTTTC. It codes for CASSLAGDRGSPGANVLTF.

This clone was observed once. This chain connects TRBV5-5 to TRBJ1-6; D is unclear. This CDR3 is 12 amino acids long. Trimming removed 2 bases from V and 7 bases from J, with 4 bases in between. Per the germline V gene, CDR1 is SGHKS and CDR2 is YYEKEE (reference sequence). The CDR3 spells CASSFRNSPLHF. CDR3 nucleotide sequence: TGTGCCAGCAGCTTCCGGAATTCACCCCTCCACTTT.

This chain links TRBV6-5 with TRBJ2-7; TRBD1 aligns across 11 bases. The CDR3 consists of 15 residues. V lost 2 bases and J lost 7; bases outside the gene matches: 7. CDR1 is MNHEY, CDR2 SVGAGI, per germline. CDR3 loop: CASSYAGQGVWEQYF. CDR3 coding DNA: TGTGCCAGCAGTTACGCGGGACAGGGGGTGTGGGAGCAGTACTTC.

The chain uses TRBV15 and TRBJ1-1, with 7 bases lining up with TRBD1. The CDR3 runs to 16 residues. Germline V gives CDR1 LNHNV, CDR2 YYDKDF (reference sequence). The V segment lost 0 bases and the J segment 5 bases; nucleotides outside the gene matches: 9. The CDR3 reads CATSRDRRRGQTEAFF. The CDR3 nucleotides read TGTGCCACCAGCAGAGATCGCCGAAGGGGGCAGACTGAAGCTTTCTTT.

The V call is TRBV4-3, the J call TRBJ2-6, with 7 bases lining up with TRBD1. V gave up 0 bases and J gave up 0 bases; unmatched junction bases: 5. This CDR3 is built from 18 residues. The germline gives CDR1 LGHNA, CDR2 YSLEER. The CDR3 sequence: CASSQEPGQSSGANVLTF. CDR3 nucleotides: TGCGCCAGCAGCCAAGAACCGGGACAGAGCTCTGGGGCCAACGTCCTGACTTTC.

The chain employs TRBV24-1 and TRBJ2-5, with 8 bases that match TRBD1. V trimming: 3 bases; J trimming: 5 bases; junction bases outside the gene matches: 7. The CDR3 extends over 15 amino acids. Germline values: CDR1 KGHDR, CDR2 SFDVKD. CDR3 coding DNA: TGTGCCACCAGTGATATAGGACAGGGAAGGGAGACCCAGTACTTC. Amino acid sequence: CATSDIGQGRETQYF.